This T cell receptor beta chain was identified in a study of T cell responses to AZD1222 COVID-19 vaccine. The CDR3 runs to 15 residues. CDR1 MNHEY and CDR2 SVGAGI come from the germline V gene. After removal of 6 bases from V and 5 bases from J, the junction contained 9 bases not matched to a gene. Generated by immunoSEQ multiplex PCR, the TCRdb table keeps only in-frame clones and is missing some. The table lists 130,000 or so clones, approximately 90% of them singletons. The V and J genes are TRBV6-5 and TRBJ1-5, with TRBD1 identical over 8 bases. The material was peripheral blood, obtained 28 days after the second AZD1222 dose. The TCR sequence derives from an adult who received the AZD1222 COVID-19 vaccine. CDR3 amino acids: CASRLTGVGDQPQHF. In nucleotides, the CDR3 is TGTGCCAGCAGATTGACAGGGGTCGGGGATCAGCCCCAGCATTTT.